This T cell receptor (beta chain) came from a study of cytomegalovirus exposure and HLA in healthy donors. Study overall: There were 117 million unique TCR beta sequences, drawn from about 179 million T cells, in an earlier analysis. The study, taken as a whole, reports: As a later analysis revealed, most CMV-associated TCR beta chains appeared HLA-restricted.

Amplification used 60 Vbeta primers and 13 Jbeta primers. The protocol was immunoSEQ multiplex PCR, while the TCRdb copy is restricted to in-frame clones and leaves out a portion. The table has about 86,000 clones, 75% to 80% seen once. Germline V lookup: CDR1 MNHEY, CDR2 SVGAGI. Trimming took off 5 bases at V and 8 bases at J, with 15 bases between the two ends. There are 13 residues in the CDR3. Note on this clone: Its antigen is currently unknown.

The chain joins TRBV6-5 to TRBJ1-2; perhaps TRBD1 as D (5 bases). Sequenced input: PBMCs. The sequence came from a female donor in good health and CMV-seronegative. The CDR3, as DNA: TGTGCCAGCAGTACTGCCTCAGGGTTAGGCTACACCTTC. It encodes CASSTASGLGYTF.